Listed here are 16 T cell receptor beta chains from one sample, sequenced in a study of T-cell memory formation after mild COVID-19. TCRdb analysed the 5' RACE reads with MiXCR anew, one entry per CDR3 protein. This sample yields roughly 350,000 distinct CDR3 sequences, of which roughly an eighth are seen a single time; over 20% belongs to the top ten. The sequenced material came from PBMCs or a T cell subset sorted from them (not recorded which). Source of these receptors: a young man who had mild COVID-19 (a few samples of this study predate the infection). Cell type and time point are not known.

This clonotype was seen only a few times. V is TRBV7-9 and J is TRBJ2-2, with D possibly matching TRBD1 (8 bases). Trimming took off 5 bases at V and 0 bases at J, with 19 bases between the two ends. Germline values: CDR1 SEHNR, CDR2 FQNEAQ (reference sequence). CDR3 length: 18 residues. The CDR3 region is CASSGGGQEQPNTGELFF. CDR3 coding DNA: TGTGCCAGCAGCGGCGGGGGACAGGAACAACCGAACACCGGGGAGCTGTTTTTT.

The gene calls are TRBV6-1 and TRBJ1-2; maybe TRBD1 (6 bases). Germline CDR1 and CDR2: MNHNS and SASEGT. This CDR3 has 13 amino acids. The V gene lost 5 bases and the J gene lost 8 bases, with 15 bases spanning the gap. The CDR3 bases are TGTGCCAGCAGTTTCAGGGGCCATCACGGCTACACCTTC. Protein product: CASSFRGHHGYTF.

This clonotype has a single count. This sequence joins TRBV7-3 and TRBJ2-1; D is perhaps TRBD2 (5 bases). Germline V gene lookup returns CDR1 SGHTA and CDR2 FQGTGA. CDR3 size: 16 residues. V lost 5 bases to trimming and J lost 3 bases, with 17 bases between them. The CDR3 DNA reads as TGTGCCAGCAGCGCCGTAAGGACTGGAATCTACAATGAGCAGTTCTTC. This translates into CASSAVRTGIYNEQFF.

The chain couples TRBV6-2 or TRBV6-3 to TRBJ2-7; 10 bases map to TRBD2. The length of the CDR3 is 16 residues. The V gene end was trimmed by 4 bases and the J gene end by 2 bases; junction bases not matched to a gene: 8. Germline values: CDR1 MNHEY, CDR2 SVGEGT. The CDR3 sequence is CASSLAGGLEPYEQYF. Written as DNA, the CDR3 is TGTGCCAGCAGTTTAGCGGGGGGTCTCGAACCCTACGAGCAGTACTTC.

The gene calls are TRBV12-3 or TRBV12-4 and TRBJ1-1, with TRBD1 identical over 10 bases. After removal of 6 bases from V and 3 bases from J, the junction contained 1 base not matched to a gene. This CDR3 region has 13 residues. The CDR3, as DNA: TGTGCCAGCAGCGGGACAGGGGACACTGAAGCTTTCTTT. Translated, it gives CASSGTGDTEAFF.

This clonotype was detected only a few times. This chain joins TRBV4-2 and TRBJ2-5; either TRBD1 or TRBD2 may fit D (5 bases each). This CDR3 region has 14 residues. Trimming took 1 base from V and 5 from J, leaving 11 bases between them. Germline assignment: CDR1 LGHNA and CDR2 YNFKEQ. The CDR3 DNA reads TGTGCCAGCAGCCAAGCCGGGGCCAGTGAGACCCAGTACTTC. Translating it yields CASSQAGASETQYF.

Only a few counts were recorded for this clonotype. This chain links TRBV4-3 with TRBJ1-5, with unresolved D. CDR3 length: 17 amino acids. Trimming cost V 0 bases and J 1 base, with 13 bases left between them. Germline values: CDR1 LGHNA, CDR2 YSLEER. CDR3 residues: CASSQELRRVSNQPQHF. The CDR3 DNA is TGCGCCAGCAGCCAAGAATTGCGTCGGGTGAGCAATCAGCCCCAGCATTTT.

The gene calls are TRBV5-1 and TRBJ2-3; TRBD1 aligns across 7 bases. Germline values: CDR1 SGHRS, CDR2 YFSETQ. With V trimmed by 8 bases and J by 5 bases, 11 bases remained unmatched. The CDR3 sequence is 14 residues long. The CDR3 nucleotides read TGCGCCAGTTCAACTGGGACAGCTAAAGATACGCAGTATTTT. Its protein is CASSTGTAKDTQYF.

This clonotype was seen a few times. This chain joins TRBV5-1 and TRBJ1-2, with D unresolved. The CDR3 has 12 amino acids. V was cut by 1 base and J by 6 bases, with 7 bases left in between. CDR1 is SGHRS, CDR2 YFSETQ, per germline. The CDR3 region is CASSLNVDGYTF. CDR3 in DNA: TGCGCCAGCAGCTTGAACGTAGATGGCTACACCTTC.

A few counts support this clonotype. The chain carries TRBV7-8 and TRBJ1-2; TRBD1 matches 10 bases. The CDR3 spans 13 residues. V shed 4 bases, J shed 6 bases, and the junction held 2 bases outside the gene matches. Germline lookup yields CDR1 SGHVS and CDR2 FQNEAQ. The CDR3 region is CASSSDRGDGYTF. CDR3 in DNA: TGTGCCAGCAGCTCGGACAGGGGGGATGGCTACACCTTC.

This clonotype turned up a few times. The CDR3 spells CASKSGGGGGETQYF. CDR3 nucleotide sequence: TGTGCCAGCAAGTCCGGTGGGGGGGGTGGAGAGACCCAGTACTTC. The chain uses TRBV6-1 and TRBJ2-5; TRBD2 matches at 7 bases. The CDR3 length is 15 residues. J lost 4 bases, V lost 7 bases, and 12 bases had no gene match. The germline gives CDR1 MNHNS, CDR2 SASEGT.

The chain couples TRBV12-3 or TRBV12-4 to TRBJ2-5, with D uncertain. V lost 6 bases to trimming and J lost 5 bases, with 16 bases between them. The length of the CDR3 is 14 residues. Here the CDR3 reads CASRKHGLEETQYF. The CDR3 nucleotides read TGTGCCAGCAGAAAACACGGCCTGGAGGAGACCCAGTACTTC.

This clonotype has only a few counts. This chain links TRBV20-1 with TRBJ2-5; TRBD2 is a possible D gene (7 bases). Germline CDR1 DFQATT, CDR2 SNEGSKA (reference sequence). The length of the CDR3 is 13 residues. V was pared by 6 bases and J by 1 base, with 12 bases between. The CDR3 here is CSARRGGQETQYF. Written as DNA, the CDR3 is TGCAGTGCCAGGAGGGGGGGCCAAGAGACCCAGTACTTC.

The V gene is TRBV10-2, the J gene TRBJ2-4; 7 nucleotides agree with TRBD2. From germline, CDR1 is WSHSY and CDR2 SAAADI. The CDR3 has 13 amino acids. V lost 6 bases and J lost 6; bases outside the gene matches: 5. For the CDR3, the DNA is TGCGCCAGCAGCTCTACGGGGGGAAACATTCAGTACTTC. This codes for CASSSTGGNIQYF.

This clonotype was recorded at least ten times. The chain uses TRBV6-2 or TRBV6-3 and TRBJ1-2; no clear D gene. V lost 4 bases to trimming and J lost 0 bases, with 21 bases between them. This CDR3 spans 18 amino acids. Looked up from germline, CDR1 is MNHEY and CDR2 is SVGEGT. CDR3 DNA sequence: TGTGCCAGCAGTTCCTTCCCAAGGTTAGCGGAGGCTAACTATGGCTACACCTTC. It is translated as CASSSFPRLAEANYGYTF.

This clonotype was seen only once. V usage is TRBV7-2 and J usage is TRBJ2-5; D is ambiguous. There are 15 residues in the CDR3. Per germline, CDR1 SGHTA and CDR2 FQGNSA. V lost 4 bases, J lost 5 bases, and 17 bases lay in between. CDR3 sequence (DNA): TGTGCCAGCAGCTCGTATTCGGGTCTCTCGGAGACCCAGTACTTC. Translated: CASSSYSGLSETQYF.